The rows below give T cell receptor beta chains drawn from one sample of a study of cytomegalovirus exposure and HLA in healthy donors. Sequenced by immunoSEQ multiplex PCR; TCRdb stores in-frame clones only, minus some. The table lists some 130,000 clones, roughly 85% of them singletons. Material for sequencing was PBMCs. These receptors were obtained from a boy younger than 18 in good health and CMV-seronegative. The CDR3 runs from the conserved cysteine through the conserved F or W. The order of the fields is clone size, D gene, V gene, J gene, CDR3 protein, CDR3 DNA. A D gene is named only where the DNA matches it firmly. Size is stated for part of the rows, as once, few or many counts, or as a class when the clone is expanded.

size: NA
D: TRBD1
V: TRBV30
J: TRBJ2-7
CDR3: CAWSVGGQGYEQYF
DNA: TGTGCCTGGAGTGTGGGGGGACAGGGTTACGAGCAGTACTTC

size: NA
D: TRBD1
V: TRBV7-2
J: TRBJ1-5
CDR3: CASSSWTGGNQPQHF
DNA: TGTGCCAGCAGCTCTTGGACAGGGGGCAATCAGCCCCAGCATTTT

size: NA
D: TRBD2
V: TRBV7-2
J: TRBJ2-3
CDR3: CASSSLAGGSTDTQYF
DNA: TGTGCCAGCAGCTCACTAGCGGGGGGGAGCACAGATACGCAGTATTTT

size: NA
D: TRBD2
V: TRBV7-2
J: TRBJ2-5
CDR3: CASSFDRGGAQYF
DNA: TGTGCCAGCAGCTTTGATCGTGGGGGGGCCCAGTACTTC

size: NA
D: TRBD2
V: TRBV30
J: TRBJ2-7
CDR3: CAWSLITSGSSYEQYF
DNA: TGTGCCTGGAGTCTTATTACTAGCGGGTCCTCCTACGAGCAGTACTTC

size: few
D: TRBD2
V: TRBV27
J: TRBJ2-1
CDR3: CASSPLAGRSTTYNEQFF
DNA: TGTGCCAGCAGTCCATTAGCGGGAAGGTCGACAACCTACAATGAGCAGTTCTTC

size: NA
D: TRBD1
V: TRBV25-1
J: TRBJ1-1
CDR3: CASRATGGRTEAFF
DNA: TGTGCCAGCAGAGCGACAGGGGGCAGGACTGAAGCTTTCTTT

size: NA
D: TRBD1
V: TRBV27
J: TRBJ1-5
CDR3: CASSPDRTQPQHF
DNA: TGTGCCAGCAGTCCGGACAGGACCCAGCCCCAGCATTTT

size: NA
D: NA
V: TRBV11-2
J: TRBJ2-1
CDR3: CASTLGQAANEQFF
DNA: TGTGCCAGCACCCTAGGCCAAGCAGCGAATGAGCAGTTCTTC

size: NA
D: NA
V: TRBV6-1
J: TRBJ2-1
CDR3: CASSEKGVTGWFYEQFF
DNA: TGTGCCAGCAGTGAAAAGGGAGTAACAGGGTGGTTCTATGAGCAGTTCTTC

size: NA
D: NA
V: TRBV5-1
J: TRBJ1-1
CDR3: CASSFTGGVLEAFF
DNA: TGCGCCAGCAGCTTTACCGGGGGAGTTCTTGAAGCTTTCTTT

size: once
D: NA
V: TRBV9
J: TRBJ1-6
CDR3: CASSEVGDFSPLHF
DNA: TGTGCCAGCAGCGAAGTAGGGGATTTTTCACCCCTCCACTTT

size: NA
D: NA
V: TRBV9
J: TRBJ1-4
CDR3: CASSEEINEKLFF
DNA: TGTGCCAGCAGCGAGGAGATTAATGAAAAACTGTTTTTT

size: NA
D: NA
V: TRBV4-1
J: TRBJ1-5
CDR3: CASSQLQGLNQPQHF
DNA: TGCGCCAGCAGCCAACTACAGGGCCTCAATCAGCCCCAGCATTTT

size: few
D: TRBD2
V: TRBV19
J: TRBJ2-3
CDR3: CASSIGTSGRDTQYF
DNA: TGTGCCAGTAGTATCGGGACTAGCGGGAGGGATACGCAGTATTTT

size: NA
D: TRBD1
V: TRBV30
J: TRBJ2-7
CDR3: CAWSAGQGGYEQYF
DNA: TGTGCCTGGAGTGCTGGACAGGGGGGCTACGAGCAGTACTTC

size: NA
D: TRBD2
V: TRBV30
J: TRBJ2-7
CDR3: CAWSVSSGRYEQYF
DNA: TGTGCCTGGAGTGTATCTAGCGGGAGATACGAGCAGTACTTC

size: NA
D: TRBD1
V: TRBV5-6
J: TRBJ1-2
CDR3: CASSLGAGGFYGYTF
DNA: TGTGCCAGCAGCTTGGGAGCAGGGGGCTTCTATGGCTACACCTTC

size: NA
D: NA
V: TRBV7-9
J: TRBJ2-3
CDR3: CASRGGLLDTDTQYF
DNA: TGTGCCAGCAGGGGGGGGCTACTTGACACAGATACGCAGTATTTT

size: few
D: NA
V: TRBV7-9
J: TRBJ2-5
CDR3: CASSPEAETQYF
DNA: TGTGCCAGCAGCCCCGAGGCGGAGACCCAGTACTTC

size: NA
D: TRBD2
V: TRBV13
J: TRBJ2-1
CDR3: CASSSGLAGWNEQFF
DNA: TGTGCCAGCAGCTCCGGACTAGCGGGATGGAATGAGCAGTTCTTC

size: NA
D: TRBD2
V: TRBV5-1
J: TRBJ2-1
CDR3: CASSLDRDSGRANEQFF
DNA: TGCGCCAGCAGCTTGGACCGAGATAGCGGGAGGGCTAATGAGCAGTTCTTC

size: NA
D: TRBD2
V: TRBV4-2
J: TRBJ2-3
CDR3: CASSQGFRSGSTDTQYF
DNA: TGTGCCAGCAGCCAAGGGTTCCGTAGCGGGAGCACAGATACGCAGTATTTT

size: NA
D: NA
V: TRBV10-3
J: TRBJ2-1
CDR3: CAISDPGQNNEQFF
DNA: TGTGCCATCAGTGACCCCGGACAGAACAATGAGCAGTTCTTC

size: NA
D: TRBD2
V: TRBV29-1
J: TRBJ2-3
CDR3: CSVEALGLAVDTQYF
DNA: TGCAGCGTTGAAGCCCTGGGACTAGCCGTTGATACGCAGTATTTT

size: NA
D: NA
V: TRBV7-9
J: TRBJ1-1
CDR3: CASSWGRDTEAFF
DNA: TGTGCCAGCAGCTGGGGCCGCGACACTGAAGCTTTCTTT

size: NA
D: NA
V: TRBV7-9
J: TRBJ1-5
CDR3: CASSYSGGGGNQPQHF
DNA: TGTGCCAGCAGCTACTCTGGGGGGGGAGGCAATCAGCCCCAGCATTTT

size: NA
D: NA
V: TRBV2
J: TRBJ1-2
CDR3: CASSEGQDANYGYTF
DNA: TGTGCCAGCAGTGAAGGACAGGACGCTAACTATGGCTACACCTTC

size: NA
D: TRBD1
V: TRBV5-4
J: TRBJ2-7
CDR3: CASSLGPGQSYEQYF
DNA: TGTGCCAGCAGCTTGGGGCCGGGACAGTCCTACGAGCAGTACTTC

size: NA
D: NA
V: TRBV7-9
J: TRBJ2-7
CDR3: CASSLAGRTYEQYF
DNA: TGTGCCAGCAGCTTAGCTGGCAGGACCTACGAGCAGTACTTC

size: NA
D: TRBD1
V: TRBV27
J: TRBJ2-5
CDR3: CASSANRGRSETQYF
DNA: TGTGCCAGCAGTGCAAACAGGGGAAGGTCAGAGACCCAGTACTTC

size: NA
D: TRBD1
V: TRBV5-1
J: TRBJ1-2
CDR3: CASSYPDRGYTF
DNA: TGCGCCAGCAGCTACCCGGACAGGGGCTACACCTTC

size: NA
D: TRBD1
V: TRBV5-6
J: TRBJ1-1
CDR3: CASTRRWDRGWDTEAFF
DNA: TGTGCCAGCACCCGGAGGTGGGACAGGGGATGGGACACTGAAGCTTTCTTT

size: NA
D: TRBD2
V: TRBV19
J: TRBJ2-5
CDR3: CASSILYPLAGTSGIGQYF
DNA: TGTGCCAGTAGTATATTATACCCCCTCGCCGGGACTAGCGGGATTGGCCAGTACTTC

size: NA
D: NA
V: TRBV2
J: TRBJ2-7
CDR3: CATAGTLDYEQYF
DNA: TGTGCCACCGCCGGGACTCTCGACTACGAGCAGTACTTC

size: NA
D: TRBD2
V: TRBV30
J: TRBJ2-4
CDR3: CAWSEGGNIQYF
DNA: TGTGCCTGGAGCGAGGGAGGGAACATTCAGTACTTC

size: NA
D: TRBD1
V: TRBV18
J: TRBJ1-4
CDR3: CASSVQTGQPNEKLFF
DNA: TGTGCCAGCTCAGTTCAAACGGGACAGCCTAATGAAAAACTGTTTTTT

size: NA
D: TRBD1
V: TRBV29-1
J: TRBJ2-1
CDR3: CSAPEGAGPNEQFF
DNA: TGCAGCGCGCCCGAGGGGGCCGGGCCCAATGAGCAGTTCTTC

size: NA
D: TRBD2
V: TRBV5-1
J: TRBJ2-1
CDR3: CASSLVAGGNEQFF
DNA: TGCGCCAGCAGCTTAGTAGCGGGTGGCAATGAGCAGTTCTTC

size: NA
D: NA
V: TRBV9
J: TRBJ2-7
CDR3: CASTKDSISSYEQYF
DNA: TGTGCCAGCACCAAGGACAGCATAAGCTCCTACGAGCAGTACTTC

size: NA
D: NA
V: TRBV7-2
J: TRBJ1-3
CDR3: CASSPPGVGDTIYF
DNA: TGTGCCAGCTCACCCCCCGGGGTCGGGGACACCATATATTTT

size: NA
D: TRBD2
V: TRBV5-6
J: TRBJ2-7
CDR3: CASSLDGSGKSYEQYF
DNA: TGTGCCAGCAGCTTGGATGGTAGCGGGAAGTCCTACGAGCAGTACTTC

size: few
D: NA
V: TRBV30
J: TRBJ2-7
CDR3: CAWGAGEQYF
DNA: TGTGCCTGGGGAGCGGGCGAGCAGTACTTC

size: NA
D: TRBD2
V: TRBV7-3
J: TRBJ2-7
CDR3: CASSSRAGLGYEQYF
DNA: TGTGCCAGCAGCTCTCGAGCGGGATTGGGCTACGAGCAGTACTTC

size: NA
D: NA
V: TRBV7-2
J: TRBJ1-1
CDR3: CASSFSTYTEAFF
DNA: TGTGCCAGCAGCTTTTCGACATACACTGAAGCTTTCTTT

size: few
D: NA
V: TRBV5-4
J: TRBJ1-2
CDR3: CASSLVHRESYGYTF
DNA: TGTGCCAGCAGCTTGGTCCACAGGGAAAGCTATGGCTACACCTTC

size: once
D: NA
V: TRBV4-1
J: TRBJ2-7
CDR3: CASSRDSSYEQYF
DNA: TGCGCCAGCAGCCGCGACAGCTCCTACGAGCAGTACTTC